This is a list of T cell receptor beta chains from one sample in a study of regulatory T cells in long-lasting Graves disease. TCRdb called the multiplex PCR reads again in MiXCR, with one record for every CDR3 protein. The table has approximately 350,000 distinct CDR3 sequences, about 23% seen once; the top ten hold around 30%. The sequenced sample was peripheral blood mononuclear cells (PBMCs), obtained when the disease was refractory, from a patient treated with antithyroid drugs. The receptors shown here come from a middle-aged woman with Graves disease. Each CDR3 is given with its conserved first and last residue. A D gene is named only where the DNA matches it firmly. Part of the rows lack a size; the others show once, few, many or a class for expanded clones.

TRBJ2-2,.,TRBV7-8,TRBD1,CASSFRTGITGELFF,TGTGCCAGCAGTTTCCGGACAGGGATCACCGGGGAGCTGTTTTTT
TRBJ2-7,many,TRBV11-2,.,CASSPTSGAHEQYF,TGTGCCAGCAGCCCTACTTCAGGGGCCCACGAGCAGTACTTC
TRBJ1-1,many,TRBV29-1,TRBD1,CSAGQGGTEAFF,TGCAGCGCCGGACAGGGTGGCACTGAAGCTTTCTTT
TRBJ2-3,.,TRBV10-1,TRBD2,CASSESSLAGATDTQYF,TGCGCCAGCAGTGAGTCGAGTCTAGCGGGAGCCACAGATACGCAGTATTTT
TRBJ2-3,.,TRBV7-9,.,CASSLPDRDTQYF,TGTGCCAGCAGCTTACCCGACAGAGATACGCAGTATTTT
TRBJ1-1,.,TRBV2,.,CASSDFIPEAFF,TGTGCCAGCAGTGACTTTATACCTGAAGCTTTCTTT
TRBJ1-4,.,TRBV6-5,.,CASSYSGAPGAEKLFF,TGTGCCAGCAGTTACTCCGGGGCACCGGGAGCTGAAAAACTGTTTTTT
TRBJ1-6,many,TRBV28,.,CASNARDRYNSPLHF,TGTGCCAGCAACGCCCGGGACCGCTATAATTCACCCCTCCACTTT
TRBJ2-5,.,TRBV18,TRBD1,CASSPPTQGAQETQYF,TGTGCCAGCTCACCACCCACACAGGGGGCTCAAGAGACCCAGTACTTC
TRBJ1-5,many,TRBV6-1,.,CASSPVVTDQPQHF,TGTGCCAGCTCCCCAGTTGTGACTGATCAGCCCCAGCATTTT
TRBJ2-7,once,TRBV7-9,.,CASSSTRAEPYEQYF,TGTGCCAGCAGCTCGACTAGAGCGGAGCCCTACGAGCAGTACTTC
TRBJ1-1,.,TRBV18,.,CASSFRGNAEAFF,TGTGCCAGCTCATTCCGGGGTAACGCTGAAGCTTTCTTT
TRBJ1-2,few,TRBV5-1,TRBD1,CASSLRETGDDYGYTF,TGCGCCAGCAGTCTCCGCGAGACAGGGGACGACTATGGCTACACCTTC
TRBJ1-1,many,TRBV12-3/TRBV12-4,TRBD1,CASKKGQLNTEAFF,TGTGCCAGCAAGAAGGGACAGTTGAACACTGAAGCTTTCTTT
TRBJ2-7,few,TRBV20-1,TRBD2,CSARDGGGFSGSGEQYF,TGCAGTGCTAGAGATGGGGGCGGATTTAGCGGGAGTGGTGAGCAGTACTTC
TRBJ2-5,few,TRBV6-1,TRBD2,CASRLAGSQETQYF,TGTGCCAGCAGGCTAGCGGGGTCCCAAGAGACCCAGTACTTC
TRBJ2-7,.,TRBV7-9,TRBD1,CASSSKGQGSSEQYF,TGTGCCAGCAGCTCCAAAGGACAGGGTTCGTCCGAGCAGTACTTC
TRBJ2-7,many,TRBV27,.,CASSLSWSGPYEQYF,TGTGCCAGCAGTTTATCTTGGTCCGGCCCCTACGAGCAGTACTTC
TRBJ2-2,many,TRBV28,.,CASKVGAPDTGELFF,TGTGCCAGCAAGGTTGGCGCTCCGGACACCGGGGAGCTGTTTTTT
TRBJ2-2,many,TRBV5-1,TRBD1,CASSPPPTGAGELFF,TGCGCCAGCAGCCCTCCTCCGACAGGGGCCGGGGAGCTGTTTTTT
TRBJ2-1,.,TRBV5-4,TRBD2,CASSPRLAGVVDEQFF,TGTGCCAGCAGCCCGAGACTAGCGGGAGTGGTCGATGAGCAGTTCTTC
TRBJ1-2,many,TRBV28,.,CASSPWGYGYTF,TGTGCCAGCAGCCCATGGGGATATGGCTACACCTTC
TRBJ1-1,.,TRBV12-5,TRBD1,CASGAAPGTGVRNTEAFF,TGTGCTAGTGGTGCCGCCCCCGGGACAGGAGTTCGGAACACTGAAGCTTTCTTT
TRBJ2-7,many,TRBV20-1,.,CSARKPLSGSSYEQYF,TGCAGTGCTAGAAAACCTCTAAGCGGAAGCTCCTACGAGCAGTACTTC
TRBJ2-2,many,TRBV6-1,TRBD2,CASSEVRLANTGELFF,TGTGCCAGCAGTGAAGTCCGACTAGCCAACACCGGGGAGCTGTTTTTT
TRBJ2-1,.,TRBV2,.,CASRVRLGTNEQFF,TGTGCCAGCAGGGTACGACTAGGGACCAATGAGCAGTTCTTC
TRBJ2-7,.,TRBV20-1,.,CSGVGEVEQYF,TGCAGTGGGGTAGGGGAGGTCGAGCAGTACTTC
TRBJ2-2,.,TRBV20-1,TRBD2,CSARRLAGANTGELFF,TGCAGTGCTAGAAGATTAGCGGGCGCGAACACCGGGGAGCTGTTTTTT
TRBJ2-5,many,TRBV2,.,CASSQGQYSGETQYF,TGTGCCAGCAGTCAAGGACAGTATTCAGGGGAGACCCAGTACTTC
TRBJ1-1,many,TRBV10-3,.,CAISEREETEAFF,TGTGCCATCAGTGAGAGAGAGGAGACTGAAGCTTTCTTT
TRBJ2-1,.,TRBV20-1,TRBD2,CSARGAGVWNEQFF,TGCAGTGCTAGAGGGGCGGGAGTTTGGAATGAGCAGTTCTTC
TRBJ1-6,many,TRBV25-1,TRBD1,CASSEYKGQGTSPLHF,TGTGCCAGCAGTGAATATAAGGGACAGGGTACTTCACCCCTCCACTTT
TRBJ2-2,.,TRBV20-1,.,CSGTGERTGELFF,TGCAGTGGGACGGGAGAGAGGACCGGGGAGCTGTTTTTT
TRBJ1-1,.,TRBV7-2,.,CASSLYRGRGEAFF,TGTGCCAGCAGCTTATATCGGGGGAGGGGGGAAGCTTTCTTT
TRBJ2-7,many,TRBV28,.,CASSFNAEDYEQYF,TGTGCCAGCAGTTTTAATGCCGAGGACTACGAGCAGTACTTC
TRBJ2-1,.,TRBV3-1,TRBD2,CASRKISYLLAGDGNEQFF,TGTGCCAGCCGCAAGATAAGTTACCTACTAGCGGGAGACGGCAATGAGCAGTTCTTC
TRBJ2-7,.,TRBV18,.,CASSPGVGRNEQYF,TGTGCCAGCTCACCAGGCGTGGGTAGGAACGAGCAGTACTTC
TRBJ2-7,many,TRBV6-2/TRBV6-3,.,CASMGHSGEQYF,TGTGCCAGCATGGGGCATTCGGGCGAGCAGTACTTC
TRBJ1-1,many,TRBV15,.,CATSRGGEYTEAFF,TGTGCCACCAGCAGAGGTGGGGAGTACACTGAAGCTTTCTTT
TRBJ2-1,.,TRBV5-1,TRBD2,CASSSGVAGAGEQFF,TGCGCCAGCAGCTCCGGGGTAGCGGGAGCAGGGGAGCAGTTCTTC
TRBJ2-2,.,TRBV24-1,.,CATSGSTGNPATGELFF,TGTGCCACCAGTGGCAGTACAGGGAACCCGGCCACCGGGGAGCTGTTTTTT
TRBJ2-1,.,TRBV19,.,CASSIETGPYNEQFF,TGTGCCAGTAGTATCGAAACGGGACCCTACAATGAGCAGTTCTTC
TRBJ1-6,many,TRBV6-1,TRBD1,CASGTGPSPLHF,TGTGCCAGCGGGACAGGGCCTTCACCCCTCCACTTT
TRBJ2-3,.,TRBV24-1,.,CATSVAPGTDTQYF,TGTGCCACCAGTGTCGCGCCCGGGACAGATACGCAGTATTTT
TRBJ1-1,.,TRBV18,TRBD1,CASSPPSTGGTEAFF,TGTGCCAGCTCACCCCCCTCAACAGGGGGCACTGAAGCTTTCTTT
TRBJ1-6,many,TRBV20-1,TRBD1,CSAPQGGQGYNSPLHF,TGCAGTGCTCCCCAGGGGGGACAGGGATATAATTCACCCCTCCACTTT
TRBJ2-7,many,TRBV28,.,CASSLGPDGVQYF,TGTGCCAGCAGTTTAGGGCCCGACGGCGTGCAGTACTTC
TRBJ1-5,many,TRBV11-2,.,CASSQSGSNQPQHF,TGTGCCAGCAGCCAATCGGGGTCAAATCAGCCCCAGCATTTT
TRBJ2-5,.,TRBV20-1,.,CSAREIEGGGFKTQYF,TGCAGTGCTAGAGAAATCGAGGGGGGAGGGTTCAAGACCCAGTACTTC
TRBJ2-7,.,TRBV14,.,CASSQDLVQGSYGQYF,TGTGCCAGCAGCCAAGATCTCGTCCAGGGCTCCTACGGGCAGTACTTC
TRBJ2-1,.,TRBV7-9,.,CASTPWAGNEQFF,TGTGCCAGCACTCCGTGGGCGGGGAATGAGCAGTTCTTC
TRBJ2-7,.,TRBV19,TRBD1,CASSTDRGYEQYF,TGTGCCAGTAGTACGGACAGGGGCTACGAGCAGTACTTC
TRBJ1-1,few,TRBV7-3,.,CASSASVGGSTEAFF,TGTGCCAGCAGCGCGAGTGTAGGGGGAAGCACTGAAGCTTTCTTT
TRBJ1-5,many,TRBV7-2,.,CASSFGRNSNQPQHF,TGTGCCAGCAGCTTCGGCCGGAATAGCAATCAGCCCCAGCATTTT
TRBJ2-2,few,TRBV2,.,CASSELPGNTGELFF,TGTGCCAGCAGTGAATTACCGGGAAACACCGGGGAGCTGTTTTTT
TRBJ2-3,.,TRBV7-2,TRBD2,CASSLGLASSNTQYF,TGTGCCAGCAGCTTAGGACTAGCCTCCTCGAATACGCAGTATTTT
TRBJ2-1,.,TRBV20-1,.,CSARVPASSNEQFF,TGCAGTGCTAGAGTACCGGCTAGCAGCAATGAGCAGTTCTTC
TRBJ2-5,.,TRBV28,.,CASKLSGARGETQYF,TGTGCCAGCAAGCTGTCGGGGGCGAGAGGAGAGACCCAGTACTTC
TRBJ2-4,many,TRBV7-2,TRBD1,CASSTGTGKNIQYF,TGTGCCAGCAGCACCGGGACAGGGAAAAACATTCAGTACTTC